The 7 T cell receptor beta chains below all came from one sample that was sequenced in a study of T cell responses to AZD1222 COVID-19 vaccine. The data were produced by immunoSEQ multiplex PCR, yet TCRdb's version contains in-frame clones alone and is incomplete. The table includes approximately 180,000 clones, around 89% detected once. Sequenced here: peripheral blood, sampled on day 0 of AZD1222 vaccination. The receptors come from an adult in good health.

The chain couples TRBV7-2 to TRBJ1-3; D might be TRBD1 (6 bases). Germline values: CDR1 SGHTA, CDR2 FQGNSA. Trimming removed 5 bases at V and 2 bases at J, with 16 bases between. The CDR3 runs to 16 residues. The CDR3 nucleotides read TGTGCCAGCAGCATCCAGACAGGAATAGCTGGAAACACCATATATTTT. Translated, it gives CASSIQTGIAGNTIYF.

V is TRBV2 and J is TRBJ1-3; 7 bases are a match to TRBD1. Per germline, CDR1 SNHLY and CDR2 FYNNEI. The CDR3 has 17 residues. J gave up 0 bases and V 5 bases, and 10 bases lay outside the gene matches. CDR3 nucleotide sequence: TGTGCCAGCAGTCCTAGACAGGGACTTTTCTCTGGAAACACCATATATTTT. Protein product: CASSPRQGLFSGNTIYF.

The rearrangement uses TRBV11-3 and TRBJ2-1, with TRBD2 identical over 16 bases. V lost 5 bases, J lost 13 bases, and 14 bases stayed unmatched. The CDR3 is 17 residues long. Germline-derived CDR1 and CDR2 are SGHNT and YENEEA. The CDR3 DNA reads as TGTGCCAGCAGCCCTAAATCTCCGGGACTAGCGGGAGGGGGCCAGTTCTTC. The encoded protein is CASSPKSPGLAGGGQFF.

In this sample, this clone turned up once. The rearrangement links TRBV10-3 to TRBJ1-4, with D maybe TRBD1 (5 bases). V gave up 2 bases and J gave up 2 bases, with 9 bases separating them. The CDR3 runs to 15 residues. Per germline, CDR1 ENHRY and CDR2 SYGVKD. CDR3 sequence: CAISETPGTNEKLFF. CDR3 sequence (DNA): TGTGCCATCAGTGAGACCCCAGGGACTAATGAAAAACTGTTTTTT.

This clone has more than one count but fewer than ten. The V and J genes are TRBV28 and TRBJ1-1; 8 bases align to TRBD1. The CDR3 has 15 residues. V gave up 8 bases and J gave up 5 bases; unmatched junction bases: 13. From germline, CDR1 is MDHEN and CDR2 SYDVKM. CDR3 in amino acids: CASGTSGTGVTEAFF. In DNA, the CDR3 is TGTGCCAGCGGGACTTCCGGGACAGGAGTTACTGAAGCTTTCTTT.

The V and J genes are TRBV4-3 and TRBJ1-4; 9 bases fit TRBD1. CDR1 and CDR2 (germline): LGHNA, YSLEER. Trimming took 1 base from V and 8 from J; bases not matched to a gene: 2. This CDR3 spans 14 amino acids. CDR3 nucleotide sequence: TGCGCCAGCAGCCAAGGACAGGGGGGCGAAAAACTGTTTTTT. Amino acid sequence: CASSQGQGGEKLFF.

This clone was counted a single time. The chain has TRBV4-1 and TRBJ1-2; D might be TRBD1 (6 bases). Per the germline V gene, CDR1 is MGHRA and CDR2 is YSYEKL. CDR3 length: 15 amino acids. Trimming removed 0 bases from V and 2 bases from J, with 10 bases in between. CDR3 amino acids: CASSQDRGPNYGYTF. Written as DNA, the CDR3 is TGCGCCAGCAGCCAAGATCGGGGGCCCAACTATGGCTACACCTTC.